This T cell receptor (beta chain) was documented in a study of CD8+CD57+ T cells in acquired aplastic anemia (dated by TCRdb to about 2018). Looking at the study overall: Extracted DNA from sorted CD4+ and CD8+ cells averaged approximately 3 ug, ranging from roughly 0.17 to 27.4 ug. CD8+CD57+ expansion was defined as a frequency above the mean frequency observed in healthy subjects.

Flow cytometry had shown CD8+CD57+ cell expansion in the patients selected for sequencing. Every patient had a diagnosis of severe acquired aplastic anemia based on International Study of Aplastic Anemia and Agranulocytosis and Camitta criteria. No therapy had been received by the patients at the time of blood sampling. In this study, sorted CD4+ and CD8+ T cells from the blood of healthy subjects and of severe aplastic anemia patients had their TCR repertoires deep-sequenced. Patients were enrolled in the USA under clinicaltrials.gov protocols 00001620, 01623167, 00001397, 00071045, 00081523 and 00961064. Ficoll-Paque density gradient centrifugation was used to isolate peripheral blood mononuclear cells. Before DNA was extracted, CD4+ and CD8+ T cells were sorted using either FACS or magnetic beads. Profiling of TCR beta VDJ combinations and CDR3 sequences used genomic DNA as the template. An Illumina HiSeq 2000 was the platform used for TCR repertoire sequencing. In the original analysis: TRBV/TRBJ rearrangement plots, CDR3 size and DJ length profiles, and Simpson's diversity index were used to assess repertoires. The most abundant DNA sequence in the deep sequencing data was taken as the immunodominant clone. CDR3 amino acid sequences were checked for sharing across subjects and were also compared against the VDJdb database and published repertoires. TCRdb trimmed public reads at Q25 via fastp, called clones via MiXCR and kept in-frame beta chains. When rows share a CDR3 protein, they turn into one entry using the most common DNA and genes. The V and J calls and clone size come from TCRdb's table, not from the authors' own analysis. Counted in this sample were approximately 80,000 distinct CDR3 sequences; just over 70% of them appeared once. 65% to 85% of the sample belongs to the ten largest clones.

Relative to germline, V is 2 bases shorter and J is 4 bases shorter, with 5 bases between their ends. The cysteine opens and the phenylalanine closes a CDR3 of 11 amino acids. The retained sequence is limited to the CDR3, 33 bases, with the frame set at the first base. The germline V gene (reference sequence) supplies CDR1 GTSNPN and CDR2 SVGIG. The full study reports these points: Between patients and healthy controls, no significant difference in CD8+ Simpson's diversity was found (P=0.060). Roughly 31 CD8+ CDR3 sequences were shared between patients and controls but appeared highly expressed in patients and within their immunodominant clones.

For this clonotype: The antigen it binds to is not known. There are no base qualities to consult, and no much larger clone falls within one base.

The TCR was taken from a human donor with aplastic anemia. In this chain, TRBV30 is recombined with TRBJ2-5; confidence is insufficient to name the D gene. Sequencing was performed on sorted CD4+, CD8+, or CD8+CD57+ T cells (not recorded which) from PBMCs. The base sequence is TGTGCCTGGAGTCACGGAGAGACCCAGTACTTC. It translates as CAWSHGETQYF.